This entry features one T cell receptor (beta chain) sequence. The sample comes from a study of PD-1 blockade in classical Hodgkin lymphoma. The repertoire was sequenced with immunoSEQ multiplex PCR; TCRdb's copy has only in-frame clones and lacks some. The sample holds some 100,000 clones, about 89% seen once. The CDR3 runs 13 residues. Between the trimmed V and J ends, which lost 1 base and 8 bases, there was a span of 8 bases. Per germline, CDR1 SGHVS and CDR2 FNYEAQ. The patients all showed relapse after autologous stem cell transplantation, while their brentuximab vedotin exposure varied. The V call is TRBV7-6, the J call TRBJ1-4; no firm D call. Sequenced material: peripheral blood mononuclear cells (PBMCs), taken before the second cycle of nivolumab. The receptor was derived from a human donor with classical Hodgkin lymphoma. Here the CDR3 DNA reads TGTGCCAGCAGCTTAGGCTACACCGAAAAACTGTTTTTT. Protein: CASSLGYTEKLFF.